Described below is a single T cell receptor (beta chain) sequence and its context. What it recognizes is unknown. The sample comes from a study of T cell responses to AZD1222 COVID-19 vaccine. Overall study results and limits: AZD1222 recipients seropositive at baseline numbered only five to seven. Donors were chiefly white British, with a greater number of females, and clonal diversity was perhaps underestimated.

Generated by immunoSEQ multiplex PCR, the TCRdb table keeps only in-frame clones and is missing some. Here the sample spans about 120,000 clones, 70% to 90% being singletons. The CDR3 consists of 15 residues. Germline V gives CDR1 SGHTA, CDR2 FQGNSA. The V gene lost 0 bases and the J gene lost 4 bases, with 9 bases spanning the gap. J is TRBJ2-2 and V is TRBV7-2; no reliable D call. Material: peripheral blood, obtained on day 0 of MenACWY control vaccination. This clonotype was obtained from an adult in good health. DNA for the CDR3: TGTGCCAGCAGCTTAGCCCGGACGCCCACCGGGGAGCTGTTTTTT. Amino acids: CASSLARTPTGELFF.